This is a list of T cell receptor beta chains from one sample in a study of beta chain features in type 1 diabetes. Data came from immunoSEQ multiplex PCR; TCRdb stores just in-frame clones and leaves some out. The sample contains almost 350,000 clones, less than 10% of which appear only once. The specimen sequenced was central memory CD4+ T cells from blood. The receptor source for this set is a woman younger than 35 in good health. The CDR3 runs from the conserved cysteine through the conserved F or W. Each record gives: J gene, clone size, V gene, D gene, CDR3 length, CDR3 protein, CDR3 DNA. A D gene is named only where the DNA matches it firmly. The size field is filled for only some rows; it gives once, few, many or a size class.

>TRBJ2-1|few|TRBV4-1|.|14
CASSLQAQNNEQFF
TGCGCCAGCAGCCTACAGGCCCAAAACAATGAGCAGTTCTTC
>TRBJ2-1|many|TRBV2|.|11
CASSPIDEQFF
TGTGCCAGCAGCCCCATCGATGAGCAGTTCTTC
>TRBJ1-2|.|TRBV5-8|.|16
CASSQYVGTSNYGYTF
TGTGCCAGCAGCCAATATGTGGGGACTTCTAACTATGGCTACACCTTC
>TRBJ1-4|.|TRBV15|.|16
CATSALQNLRNEKLFF
TGTGCCACCAGCGCCCTGCAAAATTTGCGCAATGAAAAACTGTTTTTT
>TRBJ1-1|many|TRBV7-2|.|12
CASSSSNTEAFF
TGTGCCAGCAGCTCCTCGAACACTGAAGCTTTCTTT
>TRBJ2-1|many|TRBV5-1|.|13
CASSSLLGNEQFF
TGCGCCAGCAGCTCGTTGCTTGGTAATGAGCAGTTCTTC
>TRBJ1-2|many|TRBV9|.|13
CASSVDSNYGYTF
TGTGCCAGCAGCGTTGACAGTAACTATGGCTACACCTTC
>TRBJ1-2|few|TRBV5-1|.|13
CASSQGRIYGYTF
TGCGCCAGCAGCCAGGGACGGATCTATGGCTACACCTTC
>TRBJ2-7|.|TRBV7-8|.|13
CASSPRTGLEQYF
TGTGCCAGCAGCCCGCGGACAGGACTAGAGCAGTACTTC
>TRBJ2-7|.|TRBV18|TRBD1|13
CASSLGTAYEQYF
TGTGCCAGCTCACTCGGGACAGCATACGAGCAGTACTTC
>TRBJ2-3|few|TRBV6-4|.|15
CASSAQGLKTDTQYF
TGTGCCAGCAGTGCTCAAGGACTAAAGACAGATACGCAGTATTTT
>TRBJ2-1|few|TRBV6-5|TRBD2|15
CASSYWLAGINEQFF
TGTGCCAGCAGTTACTGGCTAGCGGGGATCAATGAGCAGTTCTTC
>TRBJ1-5|many|TRBV19|.|12
CASTQGNQPQHF
TGTGCCAGTACTCAGGGTAATCAGCCCCAGCATTTT
>TRBJ1-2|few|TRBV6-1|.|13
CASSEAYNYGYTF
TGTGCCAGCAGTGAAGCGTATAACTATGGCTACACCTTC
>TRBJ1-5|many|TRBV27|TRBD1|15
CASSPRGLFNQPQHF
TGTGCCAGCAGCCCGAGGGGGCTTTTTAATCAGCCCCAGCATTTT
>TRBJ2-3|few|TRBV2|.|16
CASSDVAERRTDTQYF
TGTGCCAGCAGTGATGTAGCGGAGAGACGTACAGATACGCAGTATTTT
>TRBJ1-2|few|TRBV7-9|.|15
CASSLPPQVVDGYTF
TGTGCCAGCAGCTTACCCCCACAGGTTGTAGATGGCTACACCTTC
>TRBJ2-7|few|TRBV7-9|.|15
CASSLSSAASYEQYF
TGTGCCAGCAGCTTATCATCGGCTGCCTCCTACGAGCAGTACTTC
>TRBJ2-2|few|TRBV7-2|TRBD1|18
CASSLVGMGQGRFGELFF
TGTGCCAGCAGCTTAGTGGGAATGGGACAGGGACGATTCGGGGAGCTGTTTTTT
>TRBJ1-4|many|TRBV7-9|.|14
CASSSGRNGEKLFF
TGTGCCAGCAGCTCCGGCAGGAACGGGGAAAAACTGTTTTTT
>TRBJ1-2|few|TRBV29-1|.|12
CSVKGITDGYTF
TGCAGCGTTAAAGGAATCACCGATGGCTACACCTTC
>TRBJ2-5|few|TRBV2|TRBD1|14
CASSFVGGLETQYF
TGTGCCAGCAGTTTTGTAGGGGGCCTGGAGACCCAGTACTTC
>TRBJ2-3|few|TRBV29-1|TRBD2|15
CSVTGSSGGPDTQYF
TGCAGCGTTACCGGAAGTAGCGGGGGCCCAGATACGCAGTATTTT
>TRBJ1-1|.|TRBV28|.|15
CASSTTGLLNTEAFF
TGTGCCAGCAGCACGACAGGACTATTGAACACTGAAGCTTTCTTT
>TRBJ1-5|few|TRBV27|TRBD1|14
CASSLGQGNQPQHF
TGTGCCAGCAGTTTAGGACAGGGCAATCAGCCCCAGCATTTT
>TRBJ2-6|.|TRBV10-3|.|15
CAISDNRAGANVLTF
TGTGCCATCAGTGATAATAGGGCCGGGGCCAACGTCCTGACTTTC
>TRBJ2-6|.|TRBV28|.|15
CASSGSSGGANVLTF
TGTGCCAGCAGTGGCAGCTCGGGCGGGGCCAACGTCCTGACTTTC
>TRBJ2-1|few|TRBV19|TRBD1|16
CASSIEKQGAQNEQFF
TGTGCCAGTAGTATAGAGAAGCAGGGGGCGCAAAATGAGCAGTTCTTC
>TRBJ2-2|.|TRBV7-2|.|18
CASSYRFLTGTITGELFF
TGTGCCAGCAGCTATAGGTTCTTGACCGGGACAATCACCGGGGAGCTGTTTTTT
>TRBJ2-3|few|TRBV25-1|TRBD2|17
CASSGSSGSILSDTQYF
TGTGCCAGCAGTGGCTCTAGCGGGAGTATACTCTCAGATACGCAGTATTTT
>TRBJ2-1|.|TRBV4-2|TRBD2|16
CASSQGSGGPSNEQFF
TGTGCCAGCAGCCAAGGATCGGGAGGGCCCTCGAATGAGCAGTTCTTC
>TRBJ1-5|.|TRBV18|.|13
CASSLESNQPQHF
TGTGCCAGCTCACTGGAAAGCAATCAGCCCCAGCATTTT
>TRBJ2-5|few|TRBV29-1|TRBD2|14
CSVASTSGQETQYF
TGCAGCGTTGCCTCTACTAGCGGGCAAGAGACCCAGTACTTC
>TRBJ2-1|few|TRBV27|.|15
CASSFVGRGGDEQFF
TGTGCCAGCAGTTTTGTCGGGAGAGGTGGCGATGAGCAGTTCTTC
>TRBJ1-1|few|TRBV7-2|.|13
CASSATQAPRGFF
TGTGCCAGCAGCGCCACACAGGCCCCCCGTGGTTTCTTT
>TRBJ1-5|.|TRBV2|TRBD1|14
CASCRDRGLQPQHF
TGTGCCAGTTGCCGGGACAGGGGACTGCAGCCCCAGCATTTT
>TRBJ1-3|many|TRBV2|.|14
CASSELHSGNTIYF
TGTGCCAGCAGTGAATTGCACTCTGGAAACACCATATATTTT
>TRBJ2-1|.|TRBV11-2|.|15
CASSFGGVGRNEQFF
TGTGCCAGCAGCTTCGGGGGAGTAGGTAGGAATGAGCAGTTCTTC
>TRBJ1-5|.|TRBV7-8|.|18
CASSLLWENPLSNQPQHF
TGTGCCAGCAGCTTACTTTGGGAAAATCCACTAAGCAATCAGCCCCAGCATTTT
>TRBJ2-1|.|TRBV29-1|TRBD1|12
CSVRTGNNEQFF
TGCAGCGTACGGACAGGTAACAATGAGCAGTTCTTC
>TRBJ2-2|.|TRBV28|TRBD2|16
CASSGLAGADTGELFF
TGTGCCAGCAGTGGACTAGCGGGAGCTGACACCGGGGAGCTGTTTTTT
>TRBJ2-7|.|TRBV7-9|.|12
CASSPSSFVAYF
TGTGCCAGCAGCCCCTCCAGCTTTGTTGCGTACTTC
>TRBJ2-3|few|TRBV4-3|.|16
CASSQVLDVSTDTQYF
TGCGCCAGCAGCCAAGTTCTGGACGTGAGCACAGATACGCAGTATTTT
>TRBJ2-3|.|TRBV19|.|13
CASNLVGTDTQYF
TGTGCCAGTAACCTCGTTGGCACAGATACGCAGTATTTT
>TRBJ2-1|many|TRBV11-2|TRBD1|14
CASSFNTGQVEQFF
TGTGCCAGCAGTTTTAATACTGGACAGGTTGAGCAGTTCTTC
>TRBJ2-6|many|TRBV2|.|15
CASSRGHSGANVLTF
TGTGCCAGCAGTCGGGGACACTCTGGGGCCAACGTCCTGACTTTC